Below are 21 T cell receptor beta chains sequenced from a single sample in a study of T cells in Graves' hyperthyroidism and ophthalmopathy. Amplification yielded TCR beta CDR3 regions, with RNA transcripts as the source. The TCR CDR3 was amplified in a first-round RT-PCR using the HTBI primer set. TCRdb fed the multiplex PCR reads into MiXCR, producing one record per CDR3 protein. The repertoire holds about 590,000 distinct CDR3 sequences, with roughly 14% as singletons. Sequenced input: blood. All receptors derive from a woman in her 30s with Graves' hyperthyroidism.

J is TRBJ2-7 and V is TRBV12-3 or TRBV12-4, with 10 bases matching TRBD2. Trimming cost V 6 bases and J 4 bases; bases outside gene matches: 9. CDR3 length equals 15 residues. CDR3 DNA sequence: TGTGCCAGCAGGGAAGCTAGCGGGAGTGGGTACGAGCAGTACTTC. It codes for CASREASGSGYEQYF.

This clonotype was counted a single time. This chain links TRBV7-6 with TRBJ2-3, with 9 bases fitting TRBD2. V lost 5 bases to trimming and J lost 0 bases; unmatched junction nucleotides: 12. In germline, CDR1 is SGHVS, CDR2 FNYEAQ. The length of the CDR3 is 18 residues. The CDR3, as DNA: TGTGCCAGCAGCCCTTTCTCCGGGCTAGCGGGGAGCACAGATACGCAGTATTTT. Translated, it gives CASSPFSGLAGSTDTQYF.

This clonotype was detected only a few times. The chain is built from TRBV7-8 and TRBJ1-4; D call uncertain. The CDR3 has 14 residues. Germline V gene sequence: CDR1 SGHVS, CDR2 FQNEAQ. V was cut by 0 bases and J by 4 bases, with 6 bases left in between. CDR3: CASSLAQINEKLFF. The CDR3 coding sequence is TGTGCCAGCAGCTTAGCGCAGATTAATGAAAAACTGTTTTTT.

This clonotype was counted only a few times. J is TRBJ2-7 and V is TRBV7-2, with 7 bases fitting TRBD1. The CDR3 runs to 15 residues. Germline CDR1 reads SGHTA; CDR2 reads FQGNSA. The V segment lost 2 bases and the J segment 2 bases; nucleotides outside the gene matches: 6. The CDR3 nucleotides are TGTGCCAGCAGCTTAATGGGACAGTCTCCCTACGAGCAGTACTTC. Its translation is CASSLMGQSPYEQYF.

The J gene is TRBJ2-1, the V gene TRBV19, with a weak D call TRBD2 (6 bases). Germline V gene data show CDR1 as LNHDA and CDR2 as SQIVND (reference sequence). The CDR3 sequence is 15 residues long. Trimming pared 1 base from V and 4 bases from J, leaving 11 bases between. CDR3 sequence: CASSIGLALYNEQFF. DNA for the CDR3: TGTGCCAGTAGTATAGGGCTAGCGCTTTACAATGAGCAGTTCTTC.

V is TRBV7-6 and J is TRBJ2-1, with D unresolved. CDR3 length equals 15 residues. Germline V gene lookup returns CDR1 SGHVS and CDR2 FNYEAQ. The V gene lost 5 bases and the J gene lost 1 base, with 12 bases spanning the gap. The CDR3 here is CASSPLKVSYNEQFF. CDR3 coding DNA: TGTGCCAGCAGCCCCCTGAAAGTATCCTACAATGAGCAGTTCTTC.

Worth noting for this clonotype: A much larger clone lies one base from this, so it may be a read error. The V and J genes are TRBV12-3 or TRBV12-4 and TRBJ1-5; 7 nucleotides align to TRBD1. CDR3 size: 18 residues. The CDR3 here is CASGLRQGGRDSNQPQHF. The DNA for the CDR3 is TGTGCCAGCGGTTTGAGGCAGGGGGGTCGGGATAGCAATCAGCCCCAGCATTTT.

This clonotype was picked up many times. This chain links TRBV6-1 with TRBJ2-1; 8 bases fit TRBD2. The germline CDR1 and CDR2 sequences are MNHNS and SASEGT. The ends lost 8 bases at V and 0 bases at J; junction bases unmatched: 12. This CDR3 has 17 residues. The CDR3 nucleotides read TGTGCCAGCGCGGGACTAGTCTATTTAGACTCCTACAATGAGCAGTTCTTC. This translates into CASAGLVYLDSYNEQFF.

A remark on this clonotype: A much larger clone sits a single nucleotide away, making a read error possible. Because the CDR3 is missing its conserved closing phenylalanine or tryptophan, this is likely a read error. This sequence joins TRBV6-4 and TRBJ2-7, with D perhaps assigned TRBD1 or TRBD2 (5 bases each). Trimming stripped 5 bases from V and 0 bases from J, with 14 bases between. Germline values: CDR1 MRHNA, CDR2 SNTAGT. The CDR3 extends over 15 amino acids. CDR3 protein: CASSYPGLSSYEQYL. CDR3 DNA: TGTGCCAGCAGTTATCCGGGGCTGAGCTCCTACGAGCAGTACCTC.

This clonotype appeared a few times. The V call is TRBV9, the J call TRBJ2-2; TRBD2 matches 8 bases. Germline assignment: CDR1 SGDLS and CDR2 YYNGEE. V shed 2 bases, J shed 7 bases, and the junction held 10 bases outside the gene matches. The CDR3 sequence is 16 residues long. This chain's CDR3 is CASSVQLAASGGELFF. CDR3 in DNA: TGTGCCAGCAGCGTCCAACTAGCGGCTAGTGGCGGGGAGCTGTTTTTT.

This chain uses TRBV5-1 with TRBJ1-4; D uncertain. V gave up 0 bases and J gave up 0 bases, with 12 bases separating them. This CDR3 spans 17 amino acids. Germline loops: CDR1 SGHRS, CDR2 YFSETQ. The CDR3 coding sequence is TGCGCCAGCAGCTTGGCCCGCGGACTATCAACTAATGAAAAACTGTTTTTT. This gives the protein CASSLARGLSTNEKLFF.

V usage is TRBV5-1 and J usage is TRBJ2-7; D remains unclear. Germline-derived CDR1 and CDR2 are SGHRS and YFSETQ. This CDR3 is built from 14 residues. Deletions cut 3 bases from V and 3 bases from J, with 13 bases between. This CDR3 is CASSSGASYYEQYF. The DNA for the CDR3 is TGCGCCAGCAGCTCCGGAGCGTCTTACTACGAGCAGTACTTC.

This clonotype was detected ten times or more. V usage is TRBV3-1 and J usage is TRBJ2-7; D is uncertain. CDR3 length: 12 residues. Germline loops: CDR1 LGHDT, CDR2 YNNKEL (reference sequence). Trimming took 1 base from V and 1 from J, leaving 2 bases between them. CDR3 in DNA: TGTGCCAGCAGCCAAGCTTCCTACGAGCAGTACTTC. Translation gives CASSQASYEQYF.

This clonotype was found many times. V usage is TRBV3-1 and J usage is TRBJ1-1; a possible D gene is TRBD1 (6 bases). This CDR3 region has 14 residues. Germline CDR1 is LGHDT and CDR2 is YNNKEL (reference sequence). V lost 0 bases and J 9 bases, leaving 14 bases between the germline ends. The CDR3 sequence: CASSQDLSTGKAFF. For the CDR3, the DNA is TGTGCCAGCAGCCAAGATCTATCGACAGGTAAAGCTTTCTTT.

V is TRBV20-1 and J is TRBJ2-1, with 14 bases identical to TRBD2. J lost 7 bases, V lost 1 base, and 6 bases had no gene match. CDR3 length: 16 amino acids. Per germline, CDR1 DFQATT and CDR2 SNEGSKA (reference sequence). The CDR3 bases are TGCAGTGCTAGAGCAGGGACTAGCGGGAGTCGGAATGAGCAGTTCTTC. Protein: CSARAGTSGSRNEQFF.

This clonotype was counted many times. The chain links TRBV3-1 to TRBJ2-1, with D unresolved. Germline V gene sequence: CDR1 LGHDT, CDR2 YNNKEL (reference sequence). V dropped 0 bases and J dropped 8 bases, with 2 bases sitting between them. The CDR3 runs 11 residues. CDR3 in amino acids: CASSQEDEQFF. Here the CDR3 DNA reads TGTGCCAGCAGCCAAGAGGATGAGCAGTTCTTC.

At least ten counts were recorded for this clonotype. This chain joins TRBV20-1 and TRBJ2-5; TRBD2 matches 11 bases. The germline V gene encodes CDR1 DFQATT and CDR2 SNEGSKA (reference sequence). J lost 0 bases, V lost 3 bases, and 3 bases had no gene match. This CDR3 contains 15 residues. The CDR3 is CSARTSGAYQETQYF. Here the CDR3 DNA reads TGCAGTGCTAGGACTAGCGGGGCTTACCAAGAGACCCAGTACTTC.

The V call is TRBV19, the J call TRBJ2-1, with D maybe TRBD1 (6 bases). CDR1 is LNHDA, CDR2 SQIVND, per germline (reference sequence). CDR3 size: 15 residues. The V gene lost 7 bases and the J gene lost 0 bases, with 13 bases spanning the gap. The CDR3, as DNA: TGTGCCAGTAAACACCAGGGGAGCTCCTACAATGAGCAGTTCTTC. Its protein product is CASKHQGSSYNEQFF.

This clonotype occurred many times. The chain employs TRBV5-1 and TRBJ2-1, with D possibly TRBD1 on 6 matching bases. This CDR3 has 14 amino acids. The V end lost 7 bases, the J end lost 8 bases, and 19 bases lay between the germline ends. Germline lookup yields CDR1 SGHRS and CDR2 YFSETQ. The CDR3 sequence: CASRVGRGGDEQFF. DNA for the CDR3: TGCGCCAGCCGAGTCGGCAGGGGCGGCGATGAGCAGTTCTTC. The entire variable domain, with the rest obtained from reference TRBV5-1 and TRBJ2-1, is as follows: KAGVTQTPRYLIKTRGQQVTLSCSPISGHRSVSWYQQTPGQGLQFLFEYFSETQRNKGNFPGRFSGRQFSNSRSEMNVSTLELGDSALYLCASRVGRGGDEQFFGPGTRLTVL.

This clonotype turned up a few times. The chain recombines TRBV30 with TRBJ2-1, with D possibly being TRBD1 (7 bases). Germline V gene lookup returns CDR1 GTSNPN and CDR2 SVGIG (reference sequence). V lost 4 bases, J lost 0 bases, and 13 bases lay in between. This CDR3 spans 15 amino acids. CDR3 bases: TGTGCCTGGACCGCAGGGGGGAGCTCCTACAATGAGCAGTTCTTC. This gives the protein CAWTAGGSSYNEQFF.

The rearrangement uses TRBV9 and TRBJ2-1, with 14 bases identical to TRBD2. This CDR3 is built from 19 residues. Germline-derived CDR1 and CDR2 are SGDLS and YYNGEE. With 3 bases clipped from V and 0 bases from J, the junction kept 8 bases outside the gene matches. The CDR3 region is CASSAPRGTSGSSYNEQFF. The DNA of the CDR3 is TGTGCCAGCAGCGCCCCCCGGGGGACTAGCGGGAGCTCCTACAATGAGCAGTTCTTC. The full variable domain, its missing parts supplied by reference TRBV9 and TRBJ2-1, is DSGVTQTPKHLITATGQRVTLRCSPRSGDLSVYWYQQSLDQGLQFLIQYYNGEERAKGNILERFSAQQFPDLHSELNLSSLELGDSALYFCASSAPRGTSGSSYNEQFFGPGTRLTVL.